This T cell receptor (beta chain) stems from a study of response to subunit inactivated influenza vaccine. Study-wide results and caveats: After each seasonal influenza vaccination, few new T cells are recruited, the authors suggested.

The CDR3 length is 14 residues. Germline V gives CDR1 MDHEN, CDR2 SYDVKM. Unmatched junction bases numbered 10, after V lost 7 bases and J lost 5 bases. As to this clonotype: Antigen: not known.

TCRdb itself ran the RT-PCR reads through MiXCR, one entry per CDR3 protein. This table has roughly 710,000 distinct CDR3 sequences, 13% to 15% appearing once. This TCR derives from a man aged 50-60 years who received an inactivated influenza vaccine. The rearrangement links TRBV28 to TRBJ2-5; 7 bases line up with TRBD2. The sequencing here drew on PBMCs from blood, taken less than 15 days before vaccination. This CDR3 is CASTVAGRGETQYF. The CDR3 region has the DNA TGTGCCAGCACCGTAGCGGGCCGCGGGGAGACCCAGTACTTC. The full variable domain, in which reference TRBV28 and TRBJ2-5 provide the parts outside the CDR3, is DVKVTQSSRYLVKRTGEKVFLECVQDMDHENMFWYRQDPGLGLRLIYFSYDVKMKEKGDIPEGYSVSREKKERFSLILESASTNQTSMYLCASTVAGRGETQYFGPGTRLLVL.